This TCR beta chain was obtained from a study of T cell repertoires in cytomegalovirus infection. As for the study in general: HLA-B-restricted CMV epitopes that are well studied were used alongside recently identified HLA-C-restricted ones. Indicated by public TCR beta signatures were CMV infection and matching HLA type.

TCRdb re-called the reads with MiXCR, one entry per CDR3 protein. The table includes 700,000 to 900,000 distinct CDR3 sequences, almost 30% detected once. A word on this clonotype: What it recognizes is unknown. An end of the junction does not agree with germline; a read error may underlie this.

CDR1 and CDR2 from the germline V gene are LNHNV and YYDKDF (reference sequence). The CDR3 spans 22 residues. Whole-study results and caveats: There were HLA-C-restricted CMV-specific TCR beta clonotypes dominating the ex vivo response.

This sequence originates from a human donor in good health (CMV status not recorded). Some clones in this sample may be carry-over from other donors' samples. Material: cultured CD8+ T cells from PBMCs, obtained from culture after CMV antigen stimulation. V gene TRBV15 combines with J gene TRBJ2-1, with TRBD2 identical over 13 bases. CDR3 sequence: CPTSRDEFPGLAGPSSYNEQFF. The CDR3 DNA sequence: TGTCCCACCAGCAGAGATGAGTTTCCGGGACTAGCGGGGCCAAGCTCCTACAATGAGCAGTTCTTC.